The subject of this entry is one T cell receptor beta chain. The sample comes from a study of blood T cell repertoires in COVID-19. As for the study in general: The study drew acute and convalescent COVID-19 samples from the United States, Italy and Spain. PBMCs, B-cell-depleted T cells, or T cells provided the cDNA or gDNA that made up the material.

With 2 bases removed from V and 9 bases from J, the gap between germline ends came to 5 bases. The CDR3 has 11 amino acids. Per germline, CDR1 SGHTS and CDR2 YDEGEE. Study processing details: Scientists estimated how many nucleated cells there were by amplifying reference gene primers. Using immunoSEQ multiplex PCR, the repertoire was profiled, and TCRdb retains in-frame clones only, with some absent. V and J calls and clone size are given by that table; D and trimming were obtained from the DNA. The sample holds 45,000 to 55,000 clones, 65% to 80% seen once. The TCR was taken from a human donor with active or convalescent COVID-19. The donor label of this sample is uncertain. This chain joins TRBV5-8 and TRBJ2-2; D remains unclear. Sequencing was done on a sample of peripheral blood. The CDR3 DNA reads TGTGCCAGCAGCTTCTCTCGGGAGCTGTTTTTT. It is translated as CASSFSRELFF. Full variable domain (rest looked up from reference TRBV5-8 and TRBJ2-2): EAGVTQSPTHLIKTRGQQATLRCSPISGHTSVYWYQQALGLGLQFLLWYDEGEERNRGNFPPRFSGRQFPNYSSELNVNALELEDSALYLCASSFSRELFFGEGSRLTVL.